This T cell receptor (beta chain) was retrieved from a study of shared clonotypes between healthy human individuals (dated by TCRdb to 2020 to 2022). Study-wide context: A couple of women and a few men aged 18 to 49 years were included in the cohort. The study deeply sequenced blood TCR repertoires of roughly five healthy adults to estimate repertoire size and the extent of clonotype sharing between individuals. For each donor, CD4 naive and CD4 memory were each given three plates, CD8 naive was given two plates, and CD8 memory was given one plate. Each donor's leukapheresis produced roughly between roughly 0.9 and 8.9 billion PBMCs. Different laboratories and diverse techniques were used to prepare libraries and sequence TCR repertoires, to increase sequencing depth and limit assay-specific biases. What the research found in general, with its limitations: Only blood was sampled, and tissue TCR repertoires likely differ from those in blood. Compared with non-shared clonotypes, clonotypes shared by all four sorted-subset donors had higher generation probabilities. Estimated clonotype richness was generally larger for naive than for memory subsets. Because the study included a small number of donors, the genetic and exposure-history diversity represented was limited. Sharing across several donors was observed for approximately 5% of naive CD4, less than 4% of naive CD8, about 2.3% of memory CD4, and 0.4% of memory CD8 clonotypes. Based on pairwise subsampling, the degree of clonotype sharing among donors was expected to be affected by sequencing depth. Even with the large sequencing depth, rarefaction of the sorted-subset datasets indicated that sequencing was incomplete.

TCR CDR3 regions were amplified from genomic DNA by multiplex PCR using the deep immunoSEQ assay. For each cell subset, the extracted genomic DNA was distributed evenly across all wells of several immunoSEQ 96-well plates, and each plate served as one replicate. For sorted subsets, about 200 ng genomic DNA, equal to about 30,000 T cell genomes, was loaded into each replicate PCR. Purified libraries were quantified with a Qubit 3.0 fluorometer, sized on a Bioanalyzer 2100, and re-quantified with the KAPA Library Quantification kit. Every immunoSEQ 96-well plate was sequenced on a dedicated single-read 150-cycle Illumina NextSeq 550 flow cell. In the original analysis: Because only junctional sequences without quality scores were contained in the immunoSEQ output, filtering matching that applied to full-length reads could not be performed. To assign V/J genes and CDR3, sequences were annotated against IMGT germline references using PyIR, a Python wrapper for IgBLAST v1.9. Reads were filtered out if the reads had weak V/J assignments (E-value above 1e-6), no CDR3, stop codons, out-of-frame junctions, or ambiguous translated residues. A V3J clonotype was defined by an identical inferred V gene, J gene, and CDR3 amino acid sequence. To compute the percentage overlap between repertoires, the number of shared unique clonotypes was divided by the size of the smaller repertoire. RTK rarefaction, the Chao1 estimator, and Recon v2.1 estimates of unobserved clonotypes were used to assess repertoire richness. OLGA was used to compute generation probabilities for all TCRbeta clonotypes that the gDNA method yielded from several donors. TCRdb took this table from immuneACCESS and kept in-frame rearrangements with V and J called. Such tables lack part of the clones; where checked against another copy, unresolved V genes explain under half of the gap, and the rest is unexplained. V, J and clone size are taken as reported in that table, and D and trimming were inferred from the DNA itself. The sample includes about 2.2 million clones, with 85% to 95% observed a single time. Jointly, the top ten make up 1.5% to 2% of the sample.

Trimming takes 2 bases from V and 7 bases from J, and the germline ends sit 8 bases apart. The CDR3 contains 12 residues, cysteine and phenylalanine counted. The only DNA kept is the CDR3, 36 bases in frame from the first base. For CDR1 and CDR2, the germline V gene (reference sequence) lists MNHEY and SMNVEV. CD8 naive samples were CD45RO-negative cells positively selected for CCR7, giving a CD45RA+CCR7+ population that excluded TemRA cells. Donors were healthy HIV-negative adults with no recently reported acute infections or vaccinations. Every donor was a Caucasian adult living in Nashville, Tennessee, USA. Blood was collected by leukapheresis, and PBMCs were isolated by Ficoll-Histopaque density gradient centrifugation and then cryopreserved in liquid nitrogen vapor phase. Purity and quantity of every magnetically sorted T cell population were checked by analytical flow cytometry. Each sorted fraction had its genomic DNA isolated and then quantified by UV absorbance on a Nanodrop 2000c.

This clone was observed a few times. The antigen it recognizes is unknown. Qualities for individual bases were not recorded, and no much larger clone is one base off. The clonotype comes from a man younger than 35 in good health. Some clones in this sample may be carry-over from other donors' samples. Recombination linked TRBV27 to TRBJ1-1, with no reliable assignment of the D segment. Sequencing input: naive CD8+ T cells from PBMCs. The sample's cell subset or site, from its label and the paper: CD45RA+CCR7+. In nucleotide form, the sequence is TGTGCCAGCAGTTTACCCGGGGATGAAGCTTTCTTT. Protein translation: CASSLPGDEAFF.